This entry describes one TCR beta chain. This specimen comes from a study of blood T cell repertoires in COVID-19. Whole-study context: The United States, Italy and Spain were the sources of the acute and convalescent COVID-19 samples. Sources were T cells, B-cell-depleted T cells, or PBMCs; the material itself was cDNA or gDNA.

In the original analysis: The authors estimated nucleated cell counts from reference gene primer amplification. Measured with immunoSEQ multiplex PCR; TCRdb has only the in-frame clones, and not every one. For V, J and clone size, that table is used; D and trimming come from the DNA. Altogether 90,000 to 130,000 clones are present, 76% being singletons, with the ten largest covering about 4.1%. Germline values: CDR1 MGHDK, CDR2 SYGVNS. Trimming pared 2 bases from V and 2 bases from J, leaving 9 bases between. This CDR3 has 14 residues. Sequences were obtained from peripheral blood. The clonotype comes from a woman of 80 years or more with acute or convalescent COVID-19. The genes are TRBV25-1 and TRBJ2-5; D possibly corresponds to TRBD2 (6 bases). CDR3 amino acids: CASSEPEGQETQYF. DNA for the CDR3: TGTGCCAGCAGTGAACCGGAGGGACAAGAGACCCAGTACTTC.